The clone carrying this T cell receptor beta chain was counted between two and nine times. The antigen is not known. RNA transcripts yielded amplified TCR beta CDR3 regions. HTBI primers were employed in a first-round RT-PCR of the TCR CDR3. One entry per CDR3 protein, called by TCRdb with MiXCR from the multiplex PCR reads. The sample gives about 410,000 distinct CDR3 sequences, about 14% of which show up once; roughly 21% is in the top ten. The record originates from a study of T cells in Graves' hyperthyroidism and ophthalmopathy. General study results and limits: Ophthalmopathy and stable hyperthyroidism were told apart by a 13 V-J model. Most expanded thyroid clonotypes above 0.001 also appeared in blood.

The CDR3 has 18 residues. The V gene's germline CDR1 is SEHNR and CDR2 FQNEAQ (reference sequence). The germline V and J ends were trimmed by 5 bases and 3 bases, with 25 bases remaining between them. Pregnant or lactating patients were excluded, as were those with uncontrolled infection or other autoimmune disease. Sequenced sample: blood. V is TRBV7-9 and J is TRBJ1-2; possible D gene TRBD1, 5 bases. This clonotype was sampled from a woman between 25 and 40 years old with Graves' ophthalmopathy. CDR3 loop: CASSIGDRTRQRHYGYTF. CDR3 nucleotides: TGTGCCAGCAGCATAGGGGACCGGACCCGGCAGAGGCACTATGGCTACACCTTC.